The 31 T cell receptor beta chains below were found in one sample sequenced in a study of blood T cell repertoires in COVID-19. Libraries were prepared by immunoSEQ multiplex PCR; TCRdb keeps only in-frame clonotypes and omits some of them. The sample yields over 250,000 clones, 83% seen once. Sample: peripheral blood. These receptors originate from a woman aged 45-65 years who had recovered from COVID-19.

The CDR3 region is CAISGRAGGTYNEQFF. CDR3 DNA sequence: TGTGCCATCAGTGGGCGAGCGGGAGGGACCTACAATGAGCAGTTCTTC. The gene calls are TRBV10-3 and TRBJ2-1; 10 bases agree with TRBD2. The CDR3 spans 16 residues. Germline values: CDR1 ENHRY, CDR2 SYGVKD. V shed 4 bases, J shed 2 bases, and the junction held 5 bases outside the gene matches.

The chain carries TRBV30 and TRBJ2-7, with TRBD1 matching 7 bases. Germline CDR1 is GTSNPN and CDR2 is SVGIG (reference sequence). J was trimmed by 2 bases and V by 0 bases; bases with no gene match: 4. CDR3 length: 14 amino acids. In DNA form, the CDR3 reads TGTGCCTGGAGTGTAGGGGGCGGAGCCTACGAGCAGTACTTC. Translation: CAWSVGGGAYEQYF.

The chain has TRBV27 and TRBJ1-5; D gene uncertain. Germline V gene sequence: CDR1 MNHEY, CDR2 SMNVEV (reference sequence). Trimming pared 3 bases from V and 0 bases from J, leaving 9 bases between. CDR3 length: 15 amino acids. The CDR3 region is CASSFLFSSNQPQHF. The CDR3 DNA follows: TGTGCCAGCAGTTTTTTGTTCAGTAGCAATCAGCCCCAGCATTTT.

The J gene is TRBJ2-5, the V gene TRBV5-1; 7 nucleotides align to TRBD2. The CDR3 loop spans 16 amino acids. CDR1 SGHRS and CDR2 YFSETQ come from the germline V gene. V dropped 7 bases and J dropped 5; count of bases not matched to a gene: 17. The CDR3 loop is CASAISASGGSETQYF. CDR3 nucleotide sequence: TGCGCCAGCGCCATCTCCGCCTCGGGGGGATCGGAGACCCAGTACTTC.

The chain employs TRBV5-6 and TRBJ1-2, with a possible D match to TRBD1 (5 bases). V dropped 2 bases and J dropped 7 bases, with 21 bases sitting between them. Germline V lookup: CDR1 SGHDT, CDR2 YYEEEE. The CDR3 runs 16 residues. The CDR3 loop reads CASSFFSGGWQGGYTF. CDR3 in DNA: TGTGCCAGCAGCTTTTTTTCGGGAGGATGGCAGGGTGGCTACACCTTC.

V gene TRBV7-8 combines with J gene TRBJ2-5, with no clear D. This CDR3 spans 14 amino acids. Trimming pared 1 base from V and 1 base from J, leaving 7 bases between. Germline CDR1 reads SGHVS; CDR2 reads FQNEAQ. CDR3 protein: CASSLGAFQETQYF. CDR3 nucleotide sequence: TGTGCCAGCAGCTTAGGGGCGTTCCAAGAGACCCAGTACTTC.

This clone was detected a few times. The chain employs TRBV6-5 and TRBJ2-1; perhaps TRBD2 as D (5 bases). The CDR3 contains 13 residues. Germline lookup yields CDR1 MNHEY and CDR2 SVGAGI. Trimming removed 7 bases from V and 2 bases from J, with 9 bases in between. The CDR3 DNA reads TGTGCCAGCACCGCGGGTCCCTACAATGAGCAGTTCTTC. It translates to CASTAGPYNEQFF.

This clone was observed a few times. The rearrangement joins TRBV20-1 to TRBJ1-5; D call uncertain. V lost 3 bases and J 4 bases, leaving 7 bases between the germline ends. Germline CDR1 DFQATT, CDR2 SNEGSKA (reference sequence). The CDR3 extends over 12 amino acids. Here the CDR3 reads CSASRGNQPQHF. As DNA, the CDR3 is TGCAGTGCTAGTCGCGGTAATCAGCCCCAGCATTTT.

The chain combines TRBV4-3 with TRBJ1-6; the D is unclear. CDR1 LGHNA and CDR2 YSLEER come from the germline V gene. The CDR3 length is 17 residues. The ends were cut back, 1 base at V and 11 bases at J, with 21 bases in the middle. The CDR3 loop reads CASSQGQVAGWKAPLHF. CDR3 nucleotide sequence: TGCGCCAGCAGCCAAGGCCAGGTGGCGGGGTGGAAGGCACCCCTCCACTTT.

This chain uses TRBV19 with TRBJ1-6; tentative D call: TRBD1 (5 bases). Trimming cost V 9 bases and J 4 bases, with 16 bases left between them. Germline V gene data show CDR1 as LNHDA and CDR2 as SQIVND (reference sequence). This CDR3 is built from 15 residues. The CDR3 DNA reads as TGTGCCAGCAACCACGGGGGGGTTTATAATTCACCCCTCCACTTT. Residues: CASNHGGVYNSPLHF.

J is TRBJ1-1 and V is TRBV7-9; 7 bases line up with TRBD1. The CDR3 consists of 14 residues. Germline CDR1 reads SEHNR; CDR2 reads FQNEAQ (reference sequence). J gave up 0 bases and V 2 bases, and 0 bases lay outside the gene matches. CDR3 DNA: TGTGCCAGCAGCTTAAGGGGGCTGAACACTGAAGCTTTCTTT. This gives the protein CASSLRGLNTEAFF.

This clone was seen a handful of times. The genes are TRBV14 and TRBJ2-7; TRBD2 matches at 8 bases. The germline gives CDR1 SGHDN, CDR2 FVKESK. CDR3 length: 15 residues. J was trimmed by 5 bases and V by 1 base; bases with no gene match: 7. The CDR3 here is CASSQGRPREDEQYF. Here the CDR3 DNA reads TGTGCCAGCAGCCAAGGTCGCCCGCGGGAGGACGAGCAGTACTTC.

V usage is TRBV28 and J usage is TRBJ1-1; TRBD1 matches at 7 bases. Germline loops: CDR1 MDHEN, CDR2 SYDVKM. The V segment lost 4 bases and the J segment 5 bases; nucleotides outside the gene matches: 1. The CDR3 consists of 12 residues. The chain's CDR3 is CASSYRGTEAFF. DNA of the CDR3: TGTGCCAGCAGTTACAGGGGTACTGAAGCTTTCTTT.

The V call is TRBV18, the J call TRBJ2-7; 10 nucleotides align to TRBD2. Germline V CDR1 and CDR2: KGHSH, LQKENI. The CDR3 runs to 15 residues. The trim removed 0 bases at V and 3 bases at J, leaving 2 bases unmatched. The CDR3 DNA follows: TGTGCCAGCTCACCACCCGGGACTAGCGTCTACGAGCAGTACTTC. Its translation: CASSPPGTSVYEQYF.

The rearrangement joins TRBV7-6 to TRBJ1-4; 12 bases fit TRBD1. V gave up 6 bases and J gave up 5 bases; unmatched junction bases: 7. The germline V gene has CDR1 SGHVS and CDR2 FNYEAQ. This CDR3 region has 16 residues. The CDR3 bases are TGTGCCAGCAGTCCCGGGACAGGGGGCAGGAATGAAAAACTGTTTTTT. Its translation: CASSPGTGGRNEKLFF.

The chain couples TRBV6-5 to TRBJ2-1; TRBD2 aligns across 7 bases. After removal of 3 bases from V and 5 bases from J, the junction contained 4 bases not matched to a gene. The CDR3 is made up of 14 amino acids. Germline V gene data show CDR1 as MNHEY and CDR2 as SVGAGI. The CDR3 is CASSYTSDHNEQFF. In DNA form, the CDR3 reads TGTGCCAGCAGTTATACTAGCGACCACAATGAGCAGTTCTTC.

The chain couples TRBV7-9 to TRBJ2-7; 11 bases align to TRBD2. Trimming removed 1 base from V and 6 bases from J; junction bases left unmatched: 11. This CDR3 contains 17 residues. CDR1 SEHNR and CDR2 FQNEAQ come from the germline V gene (reference sequence). The CDR3 nucleotides are TGTGCCAGCAGCTTAGAGTCGATGCTAGCGGGAGGATTCGAGCAGTACTTC. As protein: CASSLESMLAGGFEQYF.

This rearrangement joins TRBV2 to TRBJ1-5; possible D gene TRBD1, 5 bases. The CDR3 extends over 15 amino acids. V lost 2 bases and J lost 0, with 8 bases in between. Germline CDR1 SNHLY, CDR2 FYNNEI. The CDR3 loop reads CASSERGGSNQPQHF. CDR3 coding DNA: TGTGCCAGCAGTGAAAGGGGAGGTAGCAATCAGCCCCAGCATTTT.

The V gene is TRBV15, the J gene TRBJ2-7; perhaps TRBD2 as D (5 bases). With 4 bases removed from V and 2 bases from J, the gap between germline ends came to 18 bases. Germline V gene data show CDR1 as LNHNV and CDR2 as YYDKDF (reference sequence). This CDR3 comprises 16 residues. CDR3: CATSTPPGGSPYEQYF. In DNA, the CDR3 is TGTGCCACCAGCACCCCCCCCGGAGGCAGCCCCTACGAGCAGTACTTC. Full variable domain (remainder filled in from reference TRBV15 and TRBJ2-7): DAMVIQNPRYQVTQFGKPVTLSCSQTLNHNVMYWYQQKSSQAPKLLFHYYDKDFNNEADTPDNFQSRRPNTSFCFLDIRSPGLGDTAMYLCATSTPPGGSPYEQYFGPGTRLTVT.

The chain combines TRBV30 with TRBJ1-1; tentative D call: TRBD1 (6 bases). The CDR3 consists of 13 residues. Trimming cost V 4 bases and J 0 bases, with 9 bases left between them. Germline V gene data show CDR1 as GTSNPN and CDR2 as SVGIG (reference sequence). The CDR3 region is CAWTRGLNTEAFF. CDR3 coding DNA: TGTGCCTGGACCAGGGGTTTGAACACTGAAGCTTTCTTT.

V is TRBV18 and J is TRBJ1-1; D is possibly TRBD1 (6 bases). Germline V gene lookup returns CDR1 KGHSH and CDR2 LQKENI. There are 15 residues in the CDR3. V gave up 0 bases and J gave up 6 bases, with 14 bases separating them. The CDR3 loop reads CASSPPGGRDAEAFF. The CDR3 nucleotides read TGTGCCAGCTCACCACCGGGGGGGCGGGATGCTGAAGCTTTCTTT.

The genes are TRBV27 and TRBJ1-1, with TRBD1 matching 7 bases. The CDR3 loop spans 16 amino acids. CDR1 and CDR2 (germline): MNHEY, SMNVEV (reference sequence). V was pared by 2 bases and J by 2 bases, with 8 bases of the junction left unmatched. CDR3 loop: CASSLKETGINTEAFF. In DNA form, the CDR3 reads TGTGCCAGCAGTTTAAAGGAGACAGGGATTAACACTGAAGCTTTCTTT.

The CDR3 region has the DNA TGTGCCAGCAGTTCCCCAGGGGGCATTTTGAACACTGAAGCTTTCTTT. Its protein is CASSSPGGILNTEAFF. The chain uses TRBV6-5 and TRBJ1-1; TRBD1 aligns across 8 bases. The CDR3 spans 16 residues. Germline CDR1 is MNHEY and CDR2 is SVGAGI. V was pared by 4 bases and J by 0 bases, with 7 bases of the junction left unmatched.

This clone was counted a few times. This chain joins TRBV5-1 and TRBJ2-3, with 9 bases aligning to TRBD1. The CDR3 runs to 16 residues. J gave up 3 bases and V 4 bases, and 9 bases lay outside the gene matches. Germline V gene sequence: CDR1 SGHRS, CDR2 YFSETQ. The CDR3 region has the DNA TGCGCCAGCAGCCGGACAGGGGCGGGCGCGACAGATACGCAGTATTTT. Translation: CASSRTGAGATDTQYF.

The J gene is TRBJ2-1, the V gene TRBV18; tentative D call: TRBD1 (5 bases). This CDR3 comprises 13 residues. V was clipped by 2 bases and J by 6 bases, with 8 bases between them. Germline V gives CDR1 KGHSH, CDR2 LQKENI. The CDR3 spells CASSPGAGNEQFF. The CDR3, as DNA: TGTGCCAGCTCACCAGGGGCAGGCAATGAGCAGTTCTTC.

This clone was observed once. The chain combines TRBV7-8 with TRBJ2-7, with no clear D. The CDR3 has 12 amino acids. Trimming took off 5 bases at V and 2 bases at J, with 7 bases between the two ends. Germline V gene sequence: CDR1 SGHVS, CDR2 FQNEAQ. The CDR3 sequence is CASSPPAYEQYF. The CDR3 nucleotides read TGTGCCAGCAGCCCACCGGCCTACGAGCAGTACTTC.

The chain combines TRBV9 with TRBJ2-3; a weak D match, TRBD2 (6 bases). Germline V gene lookup returns CDR1 SGDLS and CDR2 YYNGEE. The CDR3 has 14 residues. Trimming stripped 2 bases from V and 4 bases from J, with 11 bases between. The CDR3 protein is CASSVSGGSDTQYF. In DNA form, the CDR3 reads TGTGCCAGCAGCGTTAGCGGAGGATCAGATACGCAGTATTTT.

The chain is built from TRBV7-9 and TRBJ1-5; D is possibly TRBD1 (6 bases). The V gene's germline CDR1 is SEHNR and CDR2 FQNEAQ (reference sequence). Trimming removed 5 bases at V and 0 bases at J, with 14 bases between. This CDR3 contains 16 residues. The CDR3 DNA sequence: TGTGCCAGCAGCGTTGGGACACCGTATAGCAATCAGCCCCAGCATTTT. Translating gives CASSVGTPYSNQPQHF.

The rearrangement uses TRBV27 and TRBJ2-7, with D possibly matching TRBD1 (5 bases). Germline CDR1 MNHEY, CDR2 SMNVEV (reference sequence). The CDR3 consists of 14 residues. Trimming took off 6 bases at V and 6 bases at J, with 18 bases between the two ends. CDR3 DNA: TGTGCCAGCAGCCAGGGTACCTCAGCCGGCGAGCAGTACTTC. Translated: CASSQGTSAGEQYF.

The CDR3 bases are TGTGCCAGCAGCGTAGCTACTTCCCCTGGGACTAGCGGGAGTGGGGAGCAGTTCTTC. This sequence encodes CASSVATSPGTSGSGEQFF. The V and J genes are TRBV9 and TRBJ2-1; 14 bases fit TRBD2. The CDR3 runs to 19 residues. V lost 0 bases and J lost 10; bases outside the gene matches: 15. The germline V gene has CDR1 SGDLS and CDR2 YYNGEE.

V gene TRBV18 combines with J gene TRBJ2-7; D is undetermined. V was pared by 2 bases and J by 4 bases, with 9 bases between. The CDR3 totals 13 residues. From germline, CDR1 is KGHSH and CDR2 LQKENI. The CDR3 DNA is TGTGCCAGCTCACCAGAATCGCAGTACGAGCAGTACTTC. It codes for CASSPESQYEQYF.